Given below is one T cell receptor (beta chain) in context. Its target is not known. TCR templates numbering 75,000 to 100,000 were assayed per sample. Sequencing used immunoSEQ multiplex PCR; TCRdb keeps in-frame clones, though not all of them. The sample consists of under 150,000 clones, roughly 94% of them appearing once. The sample originates from a study of siplizumab effects on memory and regulatory T cells. With 11 bases clipped from V and 0 bases from J, the junction kept 11 bases outside the gene matches. CDR1 is MGHDK, CDR2 SYGVNS, per germline. The CDR3 length is 15 residues. Study results and limitations: Proliferating Tregs taken from siplizumab cultures were not shown to have a confirmed suppressive function. Of the alloreactive clones, only a minor fraction mapped to unstimulated subsets. A significant reduction in alloreactive sequences traceable to unstimulated CD4+ memory cells was produced by siplizumab.

Sequenced: non-Treg CD4+ T cells sorted from blood. The chain couples TRBV25-1 to TRBJ1-1; TRBD1 aligns across 8 bases. This TCR came from a human donor in good health. CDR3 amino acids: CALPGAGGLNTEAFF. The DNA of the CDR3 is TGTGCCCTACCTGGGGCAGGGGGCCTGAACACTGAAGCTTTCTTT.